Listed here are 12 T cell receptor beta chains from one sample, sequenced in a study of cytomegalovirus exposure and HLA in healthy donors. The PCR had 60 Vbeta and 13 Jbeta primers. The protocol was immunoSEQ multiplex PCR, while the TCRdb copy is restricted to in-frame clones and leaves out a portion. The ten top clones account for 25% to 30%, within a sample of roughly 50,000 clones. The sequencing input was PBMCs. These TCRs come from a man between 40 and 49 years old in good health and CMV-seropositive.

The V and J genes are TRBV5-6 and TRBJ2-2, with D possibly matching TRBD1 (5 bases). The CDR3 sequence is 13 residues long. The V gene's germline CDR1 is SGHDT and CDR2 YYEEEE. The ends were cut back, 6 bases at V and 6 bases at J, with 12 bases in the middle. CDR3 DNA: TGTGCCAGCACCGTAGGGGTGGCCGGGGAGCTGTTTTTT. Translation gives CASTVGVAGELFF.

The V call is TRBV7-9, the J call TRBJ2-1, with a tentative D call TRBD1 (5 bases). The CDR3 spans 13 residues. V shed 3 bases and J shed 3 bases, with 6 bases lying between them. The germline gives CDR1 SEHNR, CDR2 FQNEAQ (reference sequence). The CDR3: CASSFQGYNEQFF. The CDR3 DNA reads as TGTGCCAGCAGCTTCCAGGGCTACAATGAGCAGTTCTTC. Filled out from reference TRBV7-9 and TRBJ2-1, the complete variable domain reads DTGVSQNPRHKITKRGQNVTFRCDPISEHNRLYWYRQTLGQGPEFLTYFQNEAQLEKSRLLSDRFSAERPKGSFSTLEIQRTEQGDSAMYLCASSFQGYNEQFFGPGTRLTVL.

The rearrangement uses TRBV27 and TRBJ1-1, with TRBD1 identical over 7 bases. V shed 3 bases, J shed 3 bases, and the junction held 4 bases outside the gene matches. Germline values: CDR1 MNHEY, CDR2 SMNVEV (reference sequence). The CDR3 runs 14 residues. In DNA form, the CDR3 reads TGTGCCAGCAGTTTCCTCGACAGGGACACTGAAGCTTTCTTT. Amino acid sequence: CASSFLDRDTEAFF.

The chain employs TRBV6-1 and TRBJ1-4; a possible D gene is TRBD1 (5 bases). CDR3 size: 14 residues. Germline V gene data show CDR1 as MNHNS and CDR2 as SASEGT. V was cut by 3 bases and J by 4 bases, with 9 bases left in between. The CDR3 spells CASSDGGYNEKLFF. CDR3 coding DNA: TGTGCCAGCAGTGATGGGGGGTATAATGAAAAACTGTTTTTT.

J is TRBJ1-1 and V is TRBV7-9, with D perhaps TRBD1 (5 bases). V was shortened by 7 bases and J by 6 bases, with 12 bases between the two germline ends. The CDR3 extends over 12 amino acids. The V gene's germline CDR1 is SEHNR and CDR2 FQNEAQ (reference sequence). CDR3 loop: CASTPGGAEAFF. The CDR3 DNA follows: TGTGCCAGCACCCCGGGGGGGGCTGAAGCTTTCTTT.

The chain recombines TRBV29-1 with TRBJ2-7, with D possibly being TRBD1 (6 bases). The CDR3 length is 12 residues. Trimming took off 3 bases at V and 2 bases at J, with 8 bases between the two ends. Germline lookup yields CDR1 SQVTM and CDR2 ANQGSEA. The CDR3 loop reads CSVESGAYEQYF. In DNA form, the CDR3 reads TGCAGCGTTGAGTCAGGGGCCTACGAGCAGTACTTC.

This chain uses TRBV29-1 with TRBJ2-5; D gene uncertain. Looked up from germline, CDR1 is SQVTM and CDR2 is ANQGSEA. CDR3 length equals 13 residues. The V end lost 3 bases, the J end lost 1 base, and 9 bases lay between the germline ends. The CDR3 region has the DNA TGCAGCGTTGACGGGTACACCCAAGAGACCCAGTACTTC. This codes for CSVDGYTQETQYF.

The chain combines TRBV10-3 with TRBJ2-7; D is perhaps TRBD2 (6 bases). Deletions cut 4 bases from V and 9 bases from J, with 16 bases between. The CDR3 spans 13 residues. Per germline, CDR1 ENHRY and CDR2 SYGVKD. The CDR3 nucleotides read TGTGCCATCAGTGTCGACGGGGGTAGGGGGCAGTACTTC. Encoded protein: CAISVDGGRGQYF.

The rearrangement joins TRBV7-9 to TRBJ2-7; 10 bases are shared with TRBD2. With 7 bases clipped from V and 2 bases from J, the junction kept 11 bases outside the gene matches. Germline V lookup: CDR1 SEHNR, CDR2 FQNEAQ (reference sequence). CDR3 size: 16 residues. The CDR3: CASTYGGGTSAYEQYF. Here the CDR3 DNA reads TGTGCCAGCACCTACGGGGGAGGGACTAGCGCCTACGAGCAGTACTTC.

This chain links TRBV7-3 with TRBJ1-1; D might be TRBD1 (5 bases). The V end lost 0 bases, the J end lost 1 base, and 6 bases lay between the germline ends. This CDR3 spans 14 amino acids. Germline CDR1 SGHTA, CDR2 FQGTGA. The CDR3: CASSLTQENTEAFF. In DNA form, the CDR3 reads TGTGCCAGCAGCTTAACACAGGAGAACACTGAAGCTTTCTTT.

The CDR3 coding sequence is TGTGCCAGCAGCTTAAATGGGTGGGAGAAGGACGAGCAGTACTTC. Amino acid sequence: CASSLNGWEKDEQYF. V usage is TRBV7-3 and J usage is TRBJ2-7, with a weak D call TRBD2 (5 bases). This CDR3 is 15 amino acids long. With 1 base removed from V and 5 bases from J, the gap between germline ends came to 15 bases. Germline V CDR1 and CDR2: SGHTA, FQGTGA.

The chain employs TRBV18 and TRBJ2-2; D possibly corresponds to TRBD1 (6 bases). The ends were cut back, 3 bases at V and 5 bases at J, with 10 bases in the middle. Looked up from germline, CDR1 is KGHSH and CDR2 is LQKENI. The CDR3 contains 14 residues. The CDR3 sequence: CASSPYRVTGELFF. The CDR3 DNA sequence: TGTGCCAGCTCACCCTACAGGGTGACCGGGGAGCTGTTTTTT.